This TCR beta chain was recovered during a study of cytomegalovirus exposure and HLA in healthy donors. Per the germline V gene, CDR1 is SGHVS and CDR2 is FNYEAQ. CDR3 length: 15 residues. Deletions cut 0 bases from V and 1 base from J, with 6 bases between. The PCR contained 60 Vbeta and 13 Jbeta primers. TCRdb's table, derived via immunoSEQ multiplex PCR, lists solely in-frame clones and lacks some. Among over 100,000 clones listed, roughly 79% were seen once. V gene TRBV7-6 combines with J gene TRBJ2-2; D may be TRBD1 (5 bases). The sequenced material came from PBMCs. The receptor comes from a woman between 45 and 65 years old in good health and CMV-seropositive. CDR3 bases: TGTGCCAGCAGCTTAGCCGGACAGAACACCGGGGAGCTGTTTTTT. Translated: CASSLAGQNTGELFF.